Shown below are 18 T cell receptor beta chains from a single sample sequenced in a study of shared clonotypes between healthy human individuals. Only in-frame clones appear in the TCRdb table, and some are missing; sequencing was by immunoSEQ multiplex PCR. The data contain 730,000 or so clones, 60% to 80% of them singletons. Sequencing input: memory CD4+ T cells sorted from blood. Documented subset: CD45RA-negative fraction. The source of these receptors is a woman in her thirties in good health.

The V and J genes are TRBV25-1 and TRBJ2-7; D uncertain. V was pared by 4 bases and J by 0 bases, with 10 bases between. CDR1 MGHDK and CDR2 SYGVNS come from the germline V gene. The CDR3 has 14 residues. The DNA of the CDR3 is TGTGCCAGCAGTGGGCAAGGGCTCTCCTACGAGCAGTACTTC. Its translation is CASSGQGLSYEQYF.

This chain connects TRBV28 to TRBJ1-2; D perhaps matches TRBD1 (5 bases). The CDR3 spans 13 residues. The V gene's germline CDR1 is MDHEN and CDR2 SYDVKM. Trimming removed 3 bases from V and 4 bases from J, with 9 bases in between. CDR3 sequence (DNA): TGTGCCAGCAGTTTTCACGGGGGCTATGGCTACACCTTC. Translated: CASSFHGGYGYTF.

This chain connects TRBV20-1 to TRBJ1-2, with D uncertain. The CDR3 consists of 11 residues. The V gene lost 2 bases and the J gene lost 5 bases, with 6 bases spanning the gap. Germline assignment: CDR1 DFQATT and CDR2 SNEGSKA (reference sequence). CDR3 nucleotides: TGCAGTGCTAGAAGTCTATATGGCTACACCTTC. Protein sequence: CSARSLYGYTF.

The chain is built from TRBV7-7 and TRBJ2-2; D not certain. Trimming stripped 6 bases from V and 2 bases from J, with 10 bases between. This CDR3 spans 14 amino acids. Germline CDR1 reads SSHAT; CDR2 reads FNYEAQ (reference sequence). For the CDR3, the DNA is TGTGCCAGCAGATCGGACGGAAACACCGGGGAGCTGTTTTTT. It is translated as CASRSDGNTGELFF.

The rearrangement links TRBV27 to TRBJ2-2; TRBD2 aligns across 7 bases. Trimming cost V 4 bases and J 1 base; bases outside gene matches: 6. Looked up from germline, CDR1 is MNHEY and CDR2 is SMNVEV (reference sequence). The CDR3 loop spans 16 amino acids. The CDR3 DNA reads as TGTGCCAGCAGTTCGCTCGGGACTAAGAACACCGGGGAGCTGTTTTTT. Translation gives CASSSLGTKNTGELFF.

The J gene is TRBJ2-7, the V gene TRBV28; D gene uncertain. V lost 10 bases, J lost 3 bases, and 13 bases lay in between. The germline V gene has CDR1 MDHEN and CDR2 SYDVKM. CDR3 length: 12 residues. The CDR3 sequence: CATSRQIYEQYF. CDR3 bases: TGTGCCACCTCCCGTCAAATCTACGAGCAGTACTTC.

This clone was picked up a small number of times. The chain has TRBV4-1 and TRBJ2-2, with D tentatively TRBD1 (6 bases). Trimming removed 0 bases from V and 7 bases from J, with 15 bases in between. CDR3 length equals 16 residues. Germline V lookup: CDR1 MGHRA, CDR2 YSYEKL. The CDR3 nucleotides are TGCGCCAGCAGCCAAGAATCGACACAGGGTCACGGGGAGCTGTTTTTT. It translates to CASSQESTQGHGELFF.

V gene TRBV7-9 combines with J gene TRBJ2-7; perhaps TRBD2 as D (6 bases). Trimming pared 4 bases from V and 6 bases from J, leaving 22 bases between. The germline gives CDR1 SEHNR, CDR2 FQNEAQ (reference sequence). This CDR3 has 16 amino acids. DNA for the CDR3: TGTGCCAGCAGCTCTGGGGGTGGAGGGAAGAGTCGCGAGCAGTACTTC. Amino acids: CASSSGGGGKSREQYF.

This clone was seen once. V is TRBV5-1 and J is TRBJ2-7; the D is unclear. The germline V gene encodes CDR1 SGHRS and CDR2 YFSETQ. The V and J ends lost 4 bases and 6 bases respectively, with 14 bases between them. The CDR3 is 13 residues long. The CDR3 bases are TGCGCCAGCAGCCCGGAGACTCCCGCCGAGCAGTACTTC. This gives the protein CASSPETPAEQYF.

V gene TRBV28 combines with J gene TRBJ1-5; D possibly corresponds to TRBD1 (5 bases). Between the trimmed V and J ends, which lost 6 bases and 4 bases, there was a span of 10 bases. Germline V lookup: CDR1 MDHEN, CDR2 SYDVKM. The length of the CDR3 is 13 residues. CDR3 residues: CASRKQENQPQHF. The DNA of the CDR3 is TGTGCCAGCAGGAAACAGGAAAATCAGCCCCAGCATTTT.

The J gene is TRBJ1-5, the V gene TRBV28; D is unclear. V was clipped by 1 base and J by 5 bases, with 9 bases between them. The CDR3 covers 14 residues. Germline values: CDR1 MDHEN, CDR2 SYDVKM. The CDR3 DNA reads as TGTGCCAGCAGTTTATACCCAGGAGATCAGCCCCAGCATTTT. This gives the protein CASSLYPGDQPQHF. Filled out from reference TRBV28 and TRBJ1-5, the complete variable domain reads DVKVTQSSRYLVKRTGEKVFLECVQDMDHENMFWYRQDPGLGLRLIYFSYDVKMKEKGDIPEGYSVSREKKERFSLILESASTNQTSMYLCASSLYPGDQPQHFGDGTRLSIL.

Many counts were recorded for this clone. This chain joins TRBV18 and TRBJ2-7; 9 nucleotides line up with TRBD1. V shed 1 base and J 4 bases; nucleotides not matched to a gene: 2. CDR1 and CDR2 (germline): KGHSH, LQKENI. The CDR3 runs 14 residues. CDR3 residues: CASSPRTGEYEQYF. The CDR3 DNA reads as TGTGCCAGCTCACCACGGACAGGGGAGTACGAGCAGTACTTC.

This clone has a single count. This rearrangement joins TRBV7-8 to TRBJ2-1; TRBD1 agrees at 10 bases. Per the germline V gene, CDR1 is SGHVS and CDR2 is FQNEAQ. This CDR3 has 15 amino acids. V shed 5 bases, J shed 8 bases, and the junction held 9 bases outside the gene matches. The CDR3 nucleotides are TGTGCCAGCAGCAAACCGGGACAGGGGAGCCATGAGCAGTTCTTC. It yields the protein CASSKPGQGSHEQFF.

The genes are TRBV18 and TRBJ2-7, with TRBD1 matching 9 bases. CDR1 is KGHSH, CDR2 LQKENI, per germline. The CDR3 is 15 residues long. V shed 3 bases, J shed 2 bases, and the junction held 5 bases outside the gene matches. The DNA for the CDR3 is TGTGCCAGCTCACCCGGGACAGGGACCGCCTACGAGCAGTACTTC. Translated, it gives CASSPGTGTAYEQYF. The full variable domain, completed using reference TRBV18 and TRBJ2-7, is NAGVMQNPRHLVRRRGQEARLRCSPMKGHSHVYWYRQLPEEGLKFMVYLQKENIIDESGMPKERFSAEFPKEGPSILRIQQVVRGDSAAYFCASSPGTGTAYEQYFGPGTRLTVT.

This rearrangement joins TRBV19 to TRBJ1-4; 8 nucleotides line up with TRBD1. The CDR3 totals 17 residues. V trimming: 1 base; J trimming: 11 bases; junction bases outside the gene matches: 15. Germline V gene sequence: CDR1 LNHDA, CDR2 SQIVND (reference sequence). DNA for the CDR3: TGTGCCAGTAGTATAGTCCCCGGCCAGGGGGCATCGGAGAAACTGTTTTTT. Protein sequence: CASSIVPGQGASEKLFF.

This clone was counted between two and nine times. V is TRBV6-5 and J is TRBJ2-1, with unresolved D. CDR1 and CDR2 from the germline V gene are MNHEY and SVGAGI. V dropped 0 bases and J dropped 2 bases, with 11 bases sitting between them. There are 16 residues in the CDR3. The CDR3 sequence: CASSYSSDLAYNEQFF. CDR3 DNA sequence: TGTGCCAGCAGTTACTCGAGTGATCTAGCCTACAATGAGCAGTTCTTC.

This chain connects TRBV28 to TRBJ1-5; a possible D gene is TRBD1 (5 bases). V lost 2 bases, J lost 2 bases, and 13 bases lay in between. Germline V gives CDR1 MDHEN, CDR2 SYDVKM. CDR3 length: 16 amino acids. The CDR3 region is CASSLKTFRGNQPQHF. The CDR3 DNA reads TGTGCCAGCAGTTTAAAGACATTCAGGGGCAATCAGCCCCAGCATTTT.

The chain has TRBV10-3 and TRBJ1-1, with a possible D match to TRBD1 (5 bases). The CDR3 runs 13 residues. CDR1 is ENHRY, CDR2 SYGVKD, per germline. With 7 bases removed from V and 1 base from J, the gap between germline ends came to 10 bases. This chain's CDR3 is CAINLRENTEAFF. CDR3 nucleotide sequence: TGTGCCATCAACCTCAGGGAGAACACTGAAGCTTTCTTT.